This T cell receptor (beta chain) was obtained from a study of blood T cell repertoires in COVID-19 (dated by TCRdb to about 2020). General notes on the study: Collaborator samples came from the United States, Italy and Spain and covered acute and convalescent phases of COVID-19. The material from the prospective study consisted of cDNA or gDNA derived from T cells, B-cell-depleted T cells, or PBMCs. The dataset comprised deeply sampled blood TCRbeta repertoires from subjects exposed to, actively infected with, or recovered from COVID-19. The repertoires were made available in a free public database intended to serve as a resource for research on the immune response to SARS-CoV-2. The samples were drawn from the first 160 participants of the ongoing ImmuneRACE study and from over 950 subjects provided by 6 global collaborators. Sample metadata almost always included a de-identified subject ID, COVID-19 status, age in years and sex. Where HLA class I and class II types were available, the types were taken from metadata supplied by the sample provider, not from assay-based typing.

The immunoSEQ Assay, a bias-controlled multiplex PCR, was used to amplify TCRbeta CDR3 regions from genomic DNA. Per the authors' processing: Nucleated cell counts per sample were estimated from amplification of reference gene primers within the assay. To quantify the absolute abundance of each unique TCRbeta CDR3 rearrangement, sequence reads were collapsed and filtered. For each sample, productive Simpson clonality was calculated by taking the square root of Simpson's diversity index across productive rearrangements. TCRdb holds this immuneACCESS table with in-frame rearrangements only. Some clones are missing; in checked studies, unresolved V genes explain under half, and the rest has no known cause. The DNA was the basis for D and trimming; V, J and clone size are from that table. The sample data list 150,000 to 200,000 clones, and roughly 84% of these were observed just once. The ten largest account for about 10% of the sample.

The collaborating institutions used their own protocols to collect whole blood in K2EDTA tubes. Collaborator samples were shipped for TCRbeta analysis as frozen whole blood, isolated PBMCs, or DNA extracted from either sample type. General conclusions and limits of the study: The amount of clinical and demographic metadata varied by source and participant and was provided uncurated.

Via the germline V gene, CDR1 is KGHSH and CDR2 LQKENI. Reading from cysteine to phenylalanine, the CDR3 counts 16 amino acids. Of all the DNA, just the CDR3 is kept, 48 bases in frame from base 1. Unmatched junction bases come to 10, with V trimmed by 2 bases and J by 7 bases. This clone was seen a single time. Its antigen is currently not known. No much larger clone is present one base from it, and per-base qualities are unavailable. Recombination joined TRBV18 with TRBJ2-1; TRBD1 fits 8 bases in the junction. The specimen sequenced was peripheral blood. The receptor was isolated from a woman of 80 years or more with active or convalescent COVID-19. In nucleotides, the sequence is TGTGCCAGCTCACCATCCCGGACAGGGCTGGGAAATGAGCAGTTCTTC. Its protein product is CASSPSRTGLGNEQFF.